This T cell receptor (beta chain) was observed in a study of human thymus T cells. Study-wide points: Among thymic and blood repertoires, usage of V and J genes appeared biased.

The table lists this clone with a count of one. Its target is unknown. The repertoire was sequenced with immunoSEQ multiplex PCR; TCRdb's copy has only in-frame clones and lacks some. The sample gives 65,000 to 90,000 clones, 85% to 95% of which show up once; 0.034% is in the top ten. The source of the thymus tissue was resections taken during corrective heart surgery. The CDR3 extends over 11 amino acids. CDR1 and CDR2 (germline): DFQATT, SNEGSKA (reference sequence). V was clipped by 3 bases and J by 6 bases, with 9 bases between them. This chain connects TRBV20-1 to TRBJ2-7; D not resolved. This receptor was identified in a girl less than two years old with a congenital heart defect but otherwise immunologically healthy. The specimen was thymus tissue. The CDR3 bases are TGCAGTGCTAGGAGGTCGAGCGAGCAGTACTTC. Translation gives CSARRSSEQYF.